One and the same sample provided the 24 T cell receptor beta chains below, sequenced in a study of siplizumab effects on memory and regulatory T cells (dated by TCRdb to the late 2010s). Libraries came from the immunoSEQ multiplex PCR assay. Not all clones reach the TCRdb copy of this immuneACCESS table, which keeps in-frame sequences only. Checked studies attribute under half of the gap to unresolved V genes and leave the rest unexplained. Counted in this sample were 80,000 to 130,000 clones; 75% to 95% of them appeared once. Of the sample, 2.6% is held by the ten largest clones. The sample consisted of CD4+ T cells sorted from blood. The receptors were sampled from a human donor in good health. Some clones in this sample may be carry-over from other donors' samples.

This rearrangement joins TRBV6-1 to TRBJ2-7, with TRBD2 identical over 11 bases. The CDR3 has 12 amino acids. From germline, CDR1 is MNHNS and CDR2 SASEGT. V was clipped by 10 bases and J by 3 bases; unmatched bases: 2. DNA of the CDR3: TGTGCCACCGGGACTAGCGGCTACGAGCAGTACTTC. Translating gives CATGTSGYEQYF.

The chain joins TRBV18 to TRBJ2-2; D gene unclear. V dropped 0 bases and J dropped 8 bases, with 7 bases sitting between them. This CDR3 region has 13 residues. CDR1 and CDR2 from the germline V gene are KGHSH and LQKENI. CDR3 region: CASSPPPRGELFF. The CDR3 DNA reads as TGTGCCAGCTCACCACCGCCGAGGGGGGAGCTGTTTTTT.

The chain uses TRBV6-1 and TRBJ2-1; possible D gene TRBD2, 6 bases. The CDR3 consists of 14 residues. Germline V CDR1 and CDR2: MNHNS, SASEGT. V was clipped by 4 bases and J by 4 bases, with 11 bases between them. CDR3 coding DNA: TGTGCCAGCAGTGGCGGCGGGAAATACAATGAGCAGTTCTTC. As protein: CASSGGGKYNEQFF.

The chain couples TRBV6-1 to TRBJ2-5, with 8 bases matching TRBD2. V dropped 8 bases and J dropped 5; count of bases not matched to a gene: 7. Germline V gene lookup returns CDR1 MNHNS and CDR2 SASEGT. The length of the CDR3 is 13 residues. The CDR3 nucleotides are TGTGCCAGCGAGAGAGGACTAGCTGAGACCCAGTACTTC. It yields the protein CASERGLAETQYF.

CDR3 in amino acids: CASSESTSYNEQFF. In nucleotides, the CDR3 is TGTGCCAGCAGCGAAAGTACCTCCTACAATGAGCAGTTCTTC. This chain joins TRBV7-9 and TRBJ2-1; D remains ambiguous. This CDR3 comprises 14 residues. V was shortened by 5 bases and J by 0 bases, with 8 bases between the two germline ends. Germline V gene lookup returns CDR1 SEHNR and CDR2 FQNEAQ (reference sequence).

The chain is built from TRBV19 and TRBJ1-1; D unclear. The V and J ends lost 1 base and 4 bases respectively, with 10 bases between them. From germline, CDR1 is LNHDA and CDR2 SQIVND (reference sequence). This CDR3 region has 14 residues. CDR3 bases: TGTGCCAGTAGTATAGGGGAGGGAGGCACTGAAGCTTTCTTT. Protein: CASSIGEGGTEAFF.

CDR3 sequence reads: CASIGGGPFYGYTF. In DNA, the CDR3 is TGTGCCAGTATAGGAGGGGGCCCCTTCTATGGCTACACCTTC. This chain joins TRBV19 and TRBJ1-2; 7 nucleotides agree with TRBD1. Germline trimming cut 7 bases from V and 4 bases from J; bases unmatched to any gene: 9. The germline V gene has CDR1 LNHDA and CDR2 SQIVND (reference sequence). This CDR3 is 14 amino acids long.

This rearrangement joins TRBV27 to TRBJ2-5; TRBD2 agrees at 9 bases. The V and J ends lost 0 bases and 5 bases, in that order; junction bases with no gene match: 7. The CDR3 is 16 residues long. The germline gives CDR1 MNHEY, CDR2 SMNVEV (reference sequence). The CDR3 reads CASSLSAGGSWETQYF. CDR3 nucleotides: TGTGCCAGCAGTTTATCGGCGGGAGGGTCCTGGGAGACCCAGTACTTC.

The CDR3 spells CASSPHTARDEQYF. In nucleotides, the CDR3 is TGTGCCAGCAGCCCCCACACAGCCCGAGACGAGCAGTACTTC. The chain carries TRBV13 and TRBJ2-7; D unresolved. V lost 5 bases to trimming and J lost 5 bases, with 16 bases between them. The CDR3 is made up of 14 amino acids. CDR1 and CDR2 (germline): PRHDT, FYEKMQ (reference sequence). Complete variable domain (other parts from reference TRBV13 and TRBJ2-7): AAGVIQSPRHLIKEKRETATLKCYPIPRHDTVYWYQQGPGQDPQFLISFYEKMQSDKGSIPDRFSAQQFSDYHSELNMSSLELGDSALYFCASSPHTARDEQYFGPGTRLTVT.

V and J are TRBV4-1 and TRBJ2-3; 9 positions agree with TRBD2. Trimming cost V 5 bases and J 4 bases; bases outside gene matches: 7. Germline V lookup: CDR1 MGHRA, CDR2 YSYEKL. The CDR3 is 15 amino acids. The DNA of the CDR3 is TGCGCCAGCAGCAGAGCGGGAGGAATCCCAGATACGCAGTATTTT. Its translation is CASSRAGGIPDTQYF.

This clone was detected only a few times. The rearrangement joins TRBV7-2 to TRBJ2-3; D uncertain. CDR1 and CDR2 from the germline V gene are SGHTA and FQGNSA. V was clipped by 4 bases and J by 1 base, with 3 bases between them. There are 12 residues in the CDR3. CDR3 nucleotide sequence: TGTGCCAGCAGCTCGGGCACAGATACGCAGTATTTT. Its translation is CASSSGTDTQYF.

V and J are TRBV28 and TRBJ2-7; D remains ambiguous. Trimming shortened V by 10 bases and J by 2 bases, and 12 bases separated the two germline ends. Germline CDR1 MDHEN, CDR2 SYDVKM. The CDR3 has 12 residues. The CDR3 here is CANKRLAYEQYF. In DNA, the CDR3 is TGTGCCAACAAGAGGCTAGCCTACGAGCAGTACTTC.

The V and J genes are TRBV5-6 and TRBJ1-2; D not resolved. There are 14 residues in the CDR3. Germline CDR1 is SGHDT and CDR2 is YYEEEE. V lost 0 bases to trimming and J lost 4 bases, with 10 bases between them. The CDR3 protein is CASSLGDISYGYTF. DNA for the CDR3: TGTGCCAGCAGCTTGGGTGACATTAGCTATGGCTACACCTTC.

The chain employs TRBV6-5 and TRBJ1-2; no definite D call. The V and J ends lost 0 bases and 4 bases respectively, with 9 bases between them. CDR3 size: 14 residues. Germline-derived CDR1 and CDR2 are MNHEY and SVGAGI. In DNA form, the CDR3 reads TGTGCCAGCAGTTACTCCGAGCGAGTCTATGGCTACACCTTC. Its protein product is CASSYSERVYGYTF.

This chain connects TRBV29-1 to TRBJ1-1; D perhaps matches TRBD1 (5 bases). The CDR3 has 16 residues. Trimming removed 6 bases from V and 1 base from J, with 21 bases in between. Germline CDR1 is SQVTM and CDR2 is ANQGSEA. The CDR3 DNA reads TGCAGCGTAAACGTGGCCCAGGGATGGGGGAACACTGAAGCTTTCTTT. Amino acid sequence: CSVNVAQGWGNTEAFF.

The chain recombines TRBV19 with TRBJ2-7; D could derive from TRBD1 or TRBD2 (5 bases each). This CDR3 is 12 amino acids long. V was trimmed by 1 base and J by 6 bases, leaving 7 bases between them. Per the germline V gene, CDR1 is LNHDA and CDR2 is SQIVND (reference sequence). The CDR3 coding sequence is TGTGCCAGTAGTATAGCGAGGGGCGAGCAGTACTTC. Protein product: CASSIARGEQYF.

The CDR3 DNA is TGTGCCAGTAGTACGTCCCGAACCACTGAGCAGTTCTTC. Its protein is CASSTSRTTEQFF. V usage is TRBV19 and J usage is TRBJ2-1; D not resolved. CDR1 LNHDA and CDR2 SQIVND come from the germline V gene (reference sequence). The V and J ends lost 4 bases and 9 bases respectively, with 13 bases between them. The CDR3 is made up of 13 amino acids.

This rearrangement joins TRBV28 to TRBJ1-1; D is uncertain. CDR3 length: 17 amino acids. The germline V gene encodes CDR1 MDHEN and CDR2 SYDVKM. V was trimmed by 3 bases and J by 1 base, leaving 18 bases between them. In DNA form, the CDR3 reads TGTGCCAGCAGTTTGGGCGGCGCAGGAGGAAGGAACACTGAAGCTTTCTTT. This gives the protein CASSLGGAGGRNTEAFF.

The rearrangement links TRBV2 to TRBJ2-5, with TRBD2 identical over 9 bases. Germline-derived CDR1 and CDR2 are SNHLY and FYNNEI. The CDR3 sequence is 14 residues long. Losses at the gene ends were 8 bases for V and 2 bases for J; bases not matched to a gene: 6. CDR3 coding DNA: TGTGCCAGCGGGGGCGGGAGGGGACAAGAGACCCAGTACTTC. Translation gives CASGGGRGQETQYF.

The chain links TRBV6-5 to TRBJ2-7, with 9 nucleotides matching TRBD2. This CDR3 comprises 15 residues. CDR1 is MNHEY and CDR2 is SVGAGI in the germline V gene. V trimming: 2 bases; J trimming: 2 bases; junction bases outside the gene matches: 4. The CDR3 loop reads CASSYRAGGPYEQYF. In DNA form, the CDR3 reads TGTGCCAGCAGTTACCGAGCGGGAGGACCCTACGAGCAGTACTTC.

The gene calls are TRBV2 and TRBJ2-1, with TRBD2 identical over 12 bases. V lost 7 bases, J lost 2 bases, and 6 bases stayed unmatched. CDR1 is SNHLY, CDR2 FYNNEI, per germline. The CDR3 has 16 residues. In DNA, the CDR3 is TGTGCCAGCACCCGGACTAGCGGGATCACCTACAATGAGCAGTTCTTC. It codes for CASTRTSGITYNEQFF.

This chain connects TRBV11-2 to TRBJ1-1; weak D call: TRBD1 (6 bases). Germline V lookup: CDR1 SGHAT, CDR2 FQNNGV. V lost 2 bases and J lost 1, with 8 bases in between. CDR3 length: 14 amino acids. CDR3 in amino acids: CASSLQGWNTEAFF. The CDR3 DNA reads TGTGCCAGCAGCTTACAGGGGTGGAACACTGAAGCTTTCTTT.

In its sample, this clone was seen once. This chain joins TRBV6-5 and TRBJ2-1; a possible D gene is TRBD1 (6 bases). Germline loops: CDR1 MNHEY, CDR2 SVGAGI. The CDR3 length is 16 residues. Trimming cost V 0 bases and J 3 bases, with 12 bases left between them. CDR3 in DNA: TGTGCCAGCAGTTACTCGAAAACAGGGATCTACAATGAGCAGTTCTTC. Protein sequence: CASSYSKTGIYNEQFF.

This clone was seen a handful of times. V is TRBV6-6 and J is TRBJ1-5; no clear D gene. Germline values: CDR1 MNHNY, CDR2 SVGAGI (reference sequence). Trimming cost V 0 bases and J 7 bases, with 10 bases left between them. This CDR3 is built from 14 residues. The CDR3 protein is CASSYSQPQQPQHF. The CDR3, as DNA: TGTGCCAGCAGTTACTCGCAACCACAACAGCCCCAGCATTTT.